This TCR beta chain was identified in a study of T cell responses to AZD1222 COVID-19 vaccine. Findings and caveats of the study: There were vaccine-associated CD4 TCRs across spike, dominant at 160-218 and 743-854.

The V gene end was trimmed by 2 bases and the J gene end by 7 bases; junction bases not matched to a gene: 4. This CDR3 is 13 amino acids long. Germline V gene data show CDR1 as MNHEY and CDR2 as SVGEGT. Assay used: immunoSEQ multiplex PCR; TCRdb lists only in-frame clones, some missing. This table has roughly 150,000 clones, roughly nine tenths appearing once. This clone was seen a single time. The antigen is not known. The chain combines TRBV6-2 or TRBV6-3 with TRBJ1-2; 7 bases are a match to TRBD1. This TCR was recovered from an adult in good health. The sequences come from peripheral blood, collected on day 0 of AZD1222 vaccination. This CDR3 is CASSYETGTGYTF. In DNA, the CDR3 is TGTGCCAGCAGTTACGAGACAGGGACTGGCTACACCTTC.